The rows below give T cell receptor beta chains drawn from one sample of a study of OX40 agonist ivuxolimab in advanced cancers. Method: immunoSEQ multiplex PCR; TCRdb's copy keeps in-frame clones and lacks some. The data hold tens of thousands of clones, with nearly 90% observed a single time. Sequencing used CD4+ or CD8+ T cells sorted from blood, obtained in a trial of the OX40 agonist ivuxolimab. The receptors originated from an adult with an advanced solid tumor such as melanoma, head and neck, liver or kidney cancer. Both conserved end residues are part of each CDR3. The D gene is left open where the match is weak. For some rows the clone size is stated as once, few or many, or as a class when expanded; others skip it.

>-|TRBV2|13|-|TRBJ1-6
CATSRGVFSPLHF
TGTGCCACTTCGAGGGGCGTTTTTTCACCCCTCCACTTT
>-|TRBV29-1|12|-|TRBJ2-1
CSVGIFDNEQFF
TGCAGCGTTGGGATTTTTGACAATGAGCAGTTCTTC
>-|TRBV19|17|-|TRBJ2-4
CASSYRTKGRAKNIQYF
TGTGCCAGTAGTTACAGGACCAAAGGGAGGGCCAAAAACATTCAGTACTTC
>TRBD2|TRBV19|16|-|TRBJ2-1
CASNRVGLAGAGEQFF
TGTGCCAGTAATCGAGTTGGACTAGCGGGGGCGGGTGAGCAGTTCTTC
>-|TRBV4-1|16|-|TRBJ1-2
CASSHPGRVANYGYTF
TGCGCCAGCAGCCACCCCGGGAGAGTAGCTAACTATGGCTACACCTTC
>-|TRBV19|17|once|TRBJ1-5
CASSILDVGFSNQPQHF
TGTGCCAGTAGTATTCTAGACGTAGGTTTTAGCAATCAGCCCCAGCATTTT
>-|TRBV18|17|-|TRBJ2-2
CASSPTRSEGDTGELFF
TGTGCCAGCTCACCCACAAGGTCAGAGGGGGACACCGGGGAGCTGTTTTTT
>-|TRBV29-1|13|-|TRBJ2-5
CSAAPILIETQYF
TGCAGCGCCGCCCCCATCCTCATAGAGACCCAGTACTTC
>TRBD1|TRBV7-9|15|-|TRBJ2-7
CASSPGAGGVYEQYF
TGTGCCAGCAGCCCCGGGGCAGGGGGCGTTTACGAGCAGTACTTC
>-|TRBV29-1|13|once|TRBJ1-2
CSVQGQTNYGYTF
TGCAGCGTCCAGGGGCAAACTAACTATGGCTACACCTTC
>-|TRBV7-2|14|-|TRBJ1-1
CASSLGGRTPEAFF
TGTGCCAGCAGCTTAGGGGGTCGGACGCCTGAAGCTTTCTTT
>TRBD1|TRBV5-1|15|-|TRBJ1-1
CASTTGGTVNTEAFF
TGCGCCAGCACCACCGGGGGGACAGTGAACACTGAAGCTTTCTTT
>-|TRBV27|14|-|TRBJ1-4
CASSLEATNEKLFF
TGTGCCAGCAGTTTAGAAGCAACTAATGAAAAACTGTTTTTT